This T cell receptor beta chain was captured by sequencing in a study of vaccination effects on CD4 cells after COVID-19. On this clone itself: No antigen is known for it.

General study points: Infection-derived and vaccine-derived clones contracted markedly late after vaccination.

The data were produced by immunoSEQ multiplex PCR, yet TCRdb's version contains in-frame clones alone and is incomplete. The sample has more than 60,000 clones, around 69% seen once; the top ten hold 2.2%. Upon completion of more than eight days in culture, CD4+ T cells were isolated. It was two doses of either the BNT162b2 or mRNA-1273 vaccine that participants received. Vaccinated participants had no history of SARS-CoV-2 infection and tested negative for nucleocapsid antibodies. The germline V gene encodes CDR1 SGHVS and CDR2 FQNEAQ. The CDR3 spans 15 residues. V was clipped by 1 base and J by 0 bases, with 7 bases between them.

The sequencing used CD4+ T cells from PBMCs cultured without peptide, collected after COVID-19 vaccination. The TCR originated in a human donor who received a COVID-19 vaccine. The V gene is TRBV7-8, the J gene TRBJ1-3, with D tentatively TRBD1 (5 bases). Here the CDR3 DNA reads TGTGCCAGCAGCTTAGGGGGCAGCTCTGGAAACACCATATATTTT. It yields the protein CASSLGGSSGNTIYF.